This T cell receptor (beta chain) comes out of a study of a mutant IDH1 vaccine in newly diagnosed glioma. Time point noted: week 23, last vaccination. With topical imiquimod, each dose of the vaccine consisted of 300 ug of mutant IDH1 20-mer peptide. Trimming took off 0 bases at V and 2 bases at J, with 8 bases between the two ends. The CDR3 has 15 amino acids. Per the germline V gene, CDR1 is SEHNR and CDR2 is FQNEAQ (reference sequence). Concerning this clone itself: The antigen is unknown.

Assay: immunoSEQ multiplex PCR; the TCRdb copy retains only in-frame clones and omits some. The table lists over 25,000 clones, over 75% of them singletons. The chain is built from TRBV7-9 and TRBJ2-1; weak D call: TRBD1 (5 bases). Sequenced here: PBMCs, sampled from a glioma patient whose treatment included an IDH1 peptide vaccine. The source is a middle-aged man with glioma. CDR3 DNA: TGTGCCAGCAGCTTAGCCGCAGGGACCTACAATGAGCAGTTCTTC. It specifies CASSLAAGTYNEQFF. The variable domain in full, with the rest retrieved from reference TRBV7-9 and TRBJ2-1, is DTGVSQNPRHKITKRGQNVTFRCDPISEHNRLYWYRQTLGQGPEFLTYFQNEAQLEKSRLLSDRFSAERPKGSFSTLEIQRTEQGDSAMYLCASSLAAGTYNEQFFGPGTRLTVL.